This T cell receptor beta chain was documented in a study of blood T cell repertoires in COVID-19. Study in general: Specimens from acute and convalescent COVID-19 originated in the United States, Italy and Spain. T cells, B-cell-depleted T cells, or PBMCs provided the cDNA or gDNA that served as material.

Germline lookup yields CDR1 LGHNA and CDR2 YNFKEQ. The V and J ends lost 1 base and 4 bases, in that order; junction bases with no gene match: 0. The CDR3 is made up of 16 amino acids. The method was immunoSEQ multiplex PCR; TCRdb's version includes in-frame clones alone and lacks a portion of them. Of some 270,000 clones in the sample, about 90% were seen once. The sequenced sample was peripheral blood. This chain links TRBV4-2 with TRBJ2-3; the match to TRBD2 covers 15 bases. The receptor was isolated from a woman aged 55-70 years with COVID-19, enrolled during active disease. The CDR3 here is CASSQGTSGGADTQYF. The DNA for the CDR3 is TGTGCCAGCAGCCAAGGGACTAGCGGGGGGGCAGATACGCAGTATTTT.